The 22 T cell receptor beta chains below come from one sample, sequenced in a study of T cells in localized non-small cell lung cancer. Here immunoSEQ multiplex PCR was the method, and the copy in TCRdb shows in-frame clones only, minus some. The sample has fewer than 3,000 clones; 28% are singletons. Material: lung tumor tissue, obtained before any cancer treatment. The receptors stem from a man aged 40-75 years with stage II squamous cell lung carcinoma.

In its sample, this clone was seen a few times. This chain connects TRBV7-7 to TRBJ2-5, with TRBD2 matching over 8 bases. The J segment lost 2 bases and the V segment lost 5 bases, leaving 7 bases of the junction unmatched. The CDR3 contains 15 residues. CDR1 and CDR2 (germline): SSHAT, FNYEAQ (reference sequence). The CDR3 bases are TGTGCCAGCAGCCGGGGGACTAGTCGGCAAGAGACCCAGTACTTC. It encodes CASSRGTSRQETQYF.

This clone was counted between two and nine times. The genes are TRBV28 and TRBJ2-6, with D perhaps TRBD1 (6 bases). Germline V gene sequence: CDR1 MDHEN, CDR2 SYDVKM. Trimming cost V 4 bases and J 12 bases, with 16 bases left between them. This CDR3 is 14 amino acids long. In nucleotides, the CDR3 is TGTGCCAGCAGTTCCGTGACAGGCGTCCCCGTCCTGACTTTC. Its protein product is CASSSVTGVPVLTF.

The V gene is TRBV14, the J gene TRBJ1-2; unclear D gene. CDR3 length: 16 residues. CDR1 SGHDN and CDR2 FVKESK come from the germline V gene. V dropped 1 base and J dropped 1 base, with 13 bases sitting between them. CDR3 amino acids: CASSQGFRAGNYGYTF. CDR3 nucleotide sequence: TGTGCCAGCAGCCAAGGGTTCCGGGCTGGTAACTATGGCTACACCTTC.

This clone occurred a few times. The CDR3 protein is CASREQGANTGELFF. CDR3 coding DNA: TGTGCCAGCAGAGAACAGGGGGCGAACACCGGGGAGCTGTTTTTT. J is TRBJ2-2 and V is TRBV6-8; 8 positions match TRBD1. From germline, CDR1 is MNHGY and CDR2 SAAAGT. Losses at the gene ends were 6 bases for V and 0 bases for J; bases not matched to a gene: 3. The CDR3 totals 15 residues.

This clone was seen just once. This sequence joins TRBV18 and TRBJ1-4; 8 bases agree with TRBD1. V shed 4 bases and J 0 bases; nucleotides not matched to a gene: 1. The germline CDR1 and CDR2 sequences are KGHSH and LQKENI. The CDR3 runs to 15 residues. The CDR3 loop is CASSLQGATNEKLFF. The CDR3 region has the DNA TGTGCCAGCTCACTACAGGGGGCAACTAATGAAAAACTGTTTTTT.

This chain joins TRBV11-3 and TRBJ2-3; a possible D gene is TRBD2 (6 bases). Trimming took 3 bases from V and 2 from J, leaving 9 bases between them. Germline values: CDR1 SGHNT, CDR2 YENEEA. This CDR3 comprises 14 residues. CDR3 protein: CASSFGTSTDTQYF. The DNA of the CDR3 is TGTGCCAGCAGCTTCGGGACTTCCACAGATACGCAGTATTTT.

This clone was found a few times. V and J are TRBV29-1 and TRBJ2-2; 12 bases are a match to TRBD1. The CDR3 contains 17 residues. Trimming at V came to 0 bases and at J to 6 bases, leaving 8 bases not matched to a gene. Per germline, CDR1 SQVTM and CDR2 ANQGSEA. CDR3 sequence: CSVEDEGTGGTAGELFF. The CDR3 region has the DNA TGCAGCGTTGAAGATGAGGGGACAGGGGGCACCGCCGGGGAGCTGTTTTTT.

This clone was detected a few times. V and J are TRBV11-3 and TRBJ1-5, with D possibly TRBD1 on 6 matching bases. CDR1 and CDR2 from the germline V gene are SGHNT and YENEEA. The CDR3 loop spans 14 amino acids. Trimming stripped 8 bases from V and 9 bases from J, with 20 bases between. In DNA form, the CDR3 reads TGTGCCAGCGTACCACAGGGAGTTGGTAGGCCCCAGCATTTT. Translating gives CASVPQGVGRPQHF. The whole variable domain, remainder taken from reference TRBV11-3 and TRBJ1-5, is EAGVVQSPRYKIIEKKQPVAFWCNPISGHNTLYWYLQNLGQGPELLIRYENEEAVDDSQLPKDRFSAERLKGVDSTLKIQPAELGDSAVYLCASVPQGVGRPQHFGDGTRLSIL.

This clone was picked up a small number of times. V usage is TRBV11-3 and J usage is TRBJ2-5, with D possibly TRBD2 on 6 matching bases. The germline V gene has CDR1 SGHNT and CDR2 YENEEA. This CDR3 region has 14 residues. The V and J ends lost 5 bases and 5 bases respectively, with 15 bases between them. CDR3 sequence (DNA): TGTGCCAGCAGCCCCACGACTAGTTTGGAGACCCAGTACTTC. Translating gives CASSPTTSLETQYF.

There are a few counts of this clone. This sequence joins TRBV5-1 and TRBJ2-1; TRBD2 agrees at 9 bases. Germline V CDR1 and CDR2: SGHRS, YFSETQ. CDR3 length: 15 amino acids. V trimming: 1 base; J trimming: 9 bases; junction bases outside the gene matches: 8. CDR3 in DNA: TGCGCCAGCAGCTTGCAGGCGGGAGGGTTGGGTGAGCAGTTCTTC. It translates to CASSLQAGGLGEQFF.

The genes are TRBV30 and TRBJ2-6; the match to TRBD2 covers 7 bases. CDR1 is GTSNPN, CDR2 SVGIG, per germline (reference sequence). CDR3 size: 17 residues. J lost 0 bases, V lost 2 bases, and 7 bases had no gene match. The CDR3 DNA sequence: TGTGCCTGGAGTCGGGGAGGGGTAAGCTCTGGGGCCAACGTCCTGACTTTC. Its protein is CAWSRGGVSSGANVLTF.

This clone was counted only a few times. The rearrangement joins TRBV11-3 to TRBJ2-1; 7 nucleotides agree with TRBD2. Germline lookup yields CDR1 SGHNT and CDR2 YENEEA. The CDR3 is made up of 16 amino acids. With 5 bases clipped from V and 5 bases from J, the junction kept 12 bases outside the gene matches. The CDR3 nucleotides read TGTGCCAGCAGCCGATATGCGGGAGTCGTCCACAATGAGCAGTTCTTC. Protein product: CASSRYAGVVHNEQFF.

This clone is medium-sized (0.01 to 0.1%) within its sample. The rearrangement joins TRBV9 to TRBJ2-5; 7 nucleotides match TRBD1. Looked up from germline, CDR1 is SGDLS and CDR2 is YYNGEE. Trimming at V came to 5 bases and at J to 4 bases, leaving 11 bases not matched to a gene. This CDR3 comprises 15 residues. CDR3 amino acids: CASRIRQGARETQYF. In nucleotides, the CDR3 is TGTGCCAGCAGAATCCGACAGGGTGCAAGAGAGACCCAGTACTTC.

The rearrangement uses TRBV29-1 and TRBJ2-4, with D perhaps TRBD2 (6 bases). The V end lost 5 bases, the J end lost 0 bases, and 11 bases lay between the germline ends. Germline V gene sequence: CDR1 SQVTM, CDR2 ANQGSEA. This CDR3 region has 14 residues. CDR3 residues: CSVSGLLAKNIQYF. In DNA form, the CDR3 reads TGCAGCGTTTCGGGACTCCTAGCCAAAAACATTCAGTACTTC.

The rearrangement uses TRBV19 and TRBJ1-5, with D possibly TRBD1 on 5 matching bases. Per the germline V gene, CDR1 is LNHDA and CDR2 is SQIVND (reference sequence). CDR3 size: 15 residues. V was trimmed by 4 bases and J by 0 bases, leaving 10 bases between them. CDR3 DNA sequence: TGTGCCAGTAGTAGGGGACCGGTTAGCAATCAGCCCCAGCATTTT. Its protein is CASSRGPVSNQPQHF. Drawing the rest from reference TRBV19 and TRBJ1-5, the complete variable domain is DGGITQSPKYLFRKEGQNVTLSCEQNLNHDAMYWYRQDPGQGLRLIYYSQIVNDFQKGDIAEGYSVSREKKESFPLTVTSAQKNPTAFYLCASSRGPVSNQPQHFGDGTRLSIL.

The V and J genes are TRBV5-1 and TRBJ2-5; D tentatively fits TRBD1 or TRBD2 (5 bases each). The CDR3 is 16 amino acids. Per the germline V gene, CDR1 is SGHRS and CDR2 is YFSETQ. V was trimmed by 1 base and J by 5 bases, leaving 18 bases between them. The CDR3 loop reads CASSLSGTLVGETQYF. The CDR3 DNA sequence: TGCGCCAGCAGCTTGTCAGGGACCTTGGTCGGGGAGACCCAGTACTTC.

In its sample, this clone was seen a few times. The V call is TRBV12-5, the J call TRBJ2-3; 8 bases align to TRBD2. The CDR3 is 15 amino acids. Germline V gives CDR1 LGHNT, CDR2 FRNRAP. The chain's CDR3 is CASTFTSGSTDTQYF. CDR3 in DNA: TGTGCCAGCACCTTCACTAGCGGTTCCACAGATACGCAGTATTTT.

This chain connects TRBV9 to TRBJ2-7, with 9 nucleotides matching TRBD1. Germline V gives CDR1 SGDLS, CDR2 YYNGEE. V was pared by 4 bases and J by 0 bases, with 11 bases of the junction left unmatched. This CDR3 contains 17 residues. CDR3 loop: CASSFSGDRANSYEQYF. The CDR3 region has the DNA TGTGCCAGCAGCTTCTCAGGGGACAGGGCCAACTCCTACGAGCAGTACTTC.

The table lists this clone with a few counts. The chain combines TRBV28 with TRBJ2-7; TRBD1 agrees at 9 bases. CDR1 is MDHEN and CDR2 is SYDVKM in the germline V gene. V dropped 5 bases and J dropped 4; count of bases not matched to a gene: 12. This CDR3 contains 16 residues. CDR3 nucleotides: TGTGCCAGCAGTCCGGACAGGGGTCCGTCCAGGTACGAGCAGTACTTC. Translated, it gives CASSPDRGPSRYEQYF.

By sample share, this clone is medium-sized. V usage is TRBV11-3 and J usage is TRBJ1-1, with D unclear. This CDR3 spans 14 amino acids. V was cut by 2 bases and J by 3 bases, with 10 bases left in between. Germline loops: CDR1 SGHNT, CDR2 YENEEA. The CDR3 loop is CASSLPYGDTEAFF. CDR3 DNA: TGTGCCAGCAGCTTACCGTATGGGGACACTGAAGCTTTCTTT.

The CDR3 is CASRTQANYGYTF. The CDR3 DNA sequence: TGTGCCAGCAGGACTCAGGCGAACTATGGCTACACCTTC. The chain uses TRBV6-8 and TRBJ1-2, with D unresolved. This CDR3 spans 13 amino acids. Per germline, CDR1 MNHGY and CDR2 SAAAGT. Between the trimmed V and J ends, which lost 6 bases and 2 bases, there was a span of 10 bases.

V gene TRBV11-3 combines with J gene TRBJ2-3, with 13 bases matching TRBD2. Germline CDR1 is SGHNT and CDR2 is YENEEA. The CDR3 length is 14 residues. Germline trimming cut 5 bases from V and 8 bases from J; bases unmatched to any gene: 4. The CDR3 nucleotides read TGTGCCAGCAGCGAAACTAGCGGGAGGGGTACGCAGTATTTT. It specifies CASSETSGRGTQYF.